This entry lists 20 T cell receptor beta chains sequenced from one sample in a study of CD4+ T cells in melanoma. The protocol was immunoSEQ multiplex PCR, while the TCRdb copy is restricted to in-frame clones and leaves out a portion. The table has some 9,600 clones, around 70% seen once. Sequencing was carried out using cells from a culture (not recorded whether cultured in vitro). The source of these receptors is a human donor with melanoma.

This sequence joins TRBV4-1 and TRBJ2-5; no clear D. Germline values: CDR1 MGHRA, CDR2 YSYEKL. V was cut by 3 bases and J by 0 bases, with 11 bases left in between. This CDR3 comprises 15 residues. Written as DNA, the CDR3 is TGCGCCAGCAGCCACGCGGATGGTTACCAAGAGACCCAGTACTTC. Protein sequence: CASSHADGYQETQYF.

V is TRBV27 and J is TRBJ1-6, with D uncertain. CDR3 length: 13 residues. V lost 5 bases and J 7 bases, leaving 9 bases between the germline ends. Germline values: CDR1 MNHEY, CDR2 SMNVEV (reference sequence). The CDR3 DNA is TGTGCCAGCAGTCTGGCTTTGAATTCACCCCTCCACTTT. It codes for CASSLALNSPLHF.

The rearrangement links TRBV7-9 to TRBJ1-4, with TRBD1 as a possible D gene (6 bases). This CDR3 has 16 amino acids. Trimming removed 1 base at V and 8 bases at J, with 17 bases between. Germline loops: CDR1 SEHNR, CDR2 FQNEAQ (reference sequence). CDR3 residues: CASSLGGGQRPEKLFF. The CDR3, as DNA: TGTGCCAGCAGCTTAGGAGGGGGGCAACGCCCAGAAAAACTGTTTTTT.

In DNA, the CDR3 is TGCGCCAGCAGCTCGCAGGGGGGTTCACCCCTCCACTTT. Amino acid sequence: CASSSQGGSPLHF. This rearrangement joins TRBV5-1 to TRBJ1-6, with 7 bases matching TRBD1. CDR3 length: 13 amino acids. Germline values: CDR1 SGHRS, CDR2 YFSETQ. V lost 3 bases, J lost 9 bases, and 3 bases stayed unmatched. Variable domain in full (rest from reference TRBV5-1 and TRBJ1-6): KAGVTQTPRYLIKTRGQQVTLSCSPISGHRSVSWYQQTPGQGLQFLFEYFSETQRNKGNFPGRFSGRQFSNSRSEMNVSTLELGDSALYLCASSSQGGSPLHFGNGTRLTVT.

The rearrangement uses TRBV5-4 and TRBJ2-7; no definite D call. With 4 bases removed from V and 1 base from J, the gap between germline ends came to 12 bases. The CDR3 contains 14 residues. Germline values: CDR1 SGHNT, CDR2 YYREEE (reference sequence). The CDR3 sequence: CASSAPGMSYEQYF. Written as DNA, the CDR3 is TGTGCCAGCAGCGCTCCGGGCATGTCCTACGAGCAGTACTTC. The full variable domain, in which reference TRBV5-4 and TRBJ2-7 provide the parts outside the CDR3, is ETGVTQSPTHLIKTRGQQVTLRCSSQSGHNTVSWYQQALGQGPQFIFQYYREEENGRGNFPPRFSGLQFPNYSSELNVNALELDDSALYLCASSAPGMSYEQYFGPGTRLTVT.

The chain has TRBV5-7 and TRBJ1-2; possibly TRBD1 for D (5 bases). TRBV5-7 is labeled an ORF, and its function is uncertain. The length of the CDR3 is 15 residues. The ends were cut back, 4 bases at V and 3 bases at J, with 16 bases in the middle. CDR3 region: CASSPIYRNDYGYTF. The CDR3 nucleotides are TGTGCCAGCAGCCCCATTTACAGGAACGACTATGGCTACACCTTC.

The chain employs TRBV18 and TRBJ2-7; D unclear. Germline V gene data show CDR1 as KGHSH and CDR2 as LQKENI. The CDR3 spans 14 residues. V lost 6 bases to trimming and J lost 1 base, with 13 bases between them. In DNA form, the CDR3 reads TGTGCCAGCTCCCGTGGAACGGCGTCCTACGAGCAGTACTTC. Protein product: CASSRGTASYEQYF.

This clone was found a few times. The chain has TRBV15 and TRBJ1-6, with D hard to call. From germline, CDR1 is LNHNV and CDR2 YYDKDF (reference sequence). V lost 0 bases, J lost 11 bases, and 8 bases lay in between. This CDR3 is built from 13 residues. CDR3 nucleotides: TGTGCCACCAGCAGAGACGGACTGACACCCCTCCACTTT. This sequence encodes CATSRDGLTPLHF.

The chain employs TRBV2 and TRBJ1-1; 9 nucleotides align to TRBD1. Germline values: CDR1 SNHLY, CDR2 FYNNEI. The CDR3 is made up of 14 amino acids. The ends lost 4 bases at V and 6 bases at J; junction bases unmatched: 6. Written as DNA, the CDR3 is TGTGCCAGCAGTGCTCTGGGACAGGGCCCTGAAGCTTTCTTT. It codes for CASSALGQGPEAFF.

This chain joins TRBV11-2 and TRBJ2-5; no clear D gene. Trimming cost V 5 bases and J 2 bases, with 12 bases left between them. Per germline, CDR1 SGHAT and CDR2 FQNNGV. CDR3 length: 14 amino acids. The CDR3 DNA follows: TGTGCCAGCAGCCCAGCTCTGTATCAAGAGACCCAGTACTTC. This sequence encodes CASSPALYQETQYF. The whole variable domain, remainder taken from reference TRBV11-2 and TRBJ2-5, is EAGVAQSPRYKIIEKRQSVAFWCNPISGHATLYWYQQILGQGPKLLIQFQNNGVVDDSQLPKDRFSAERLKGVDSTLKIQPAKLEDSAVYLCASSPALYQETQYFGPGTRLLVL.

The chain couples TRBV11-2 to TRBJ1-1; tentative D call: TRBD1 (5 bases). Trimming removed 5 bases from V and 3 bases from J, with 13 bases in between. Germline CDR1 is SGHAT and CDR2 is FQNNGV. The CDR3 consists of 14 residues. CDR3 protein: CASSRMAGDTEAFF. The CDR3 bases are TGTGCCAGCAGCCGGATGGCGGGGGACACTGAAGCTTTCTTT.

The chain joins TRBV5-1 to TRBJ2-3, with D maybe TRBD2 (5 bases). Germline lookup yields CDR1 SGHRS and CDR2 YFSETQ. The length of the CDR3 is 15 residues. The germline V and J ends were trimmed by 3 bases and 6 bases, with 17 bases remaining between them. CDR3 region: CASSWTGVALDTQYF. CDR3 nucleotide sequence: TGCGCCAGCAGCTGGACCGGAGTAGCGTTGGATACGCAGTATTTT.

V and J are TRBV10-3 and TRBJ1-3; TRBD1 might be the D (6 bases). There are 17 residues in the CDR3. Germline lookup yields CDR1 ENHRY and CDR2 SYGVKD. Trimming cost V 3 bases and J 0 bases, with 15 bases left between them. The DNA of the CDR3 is TGTGCCATCAGTGAAGGTGAGACAGGCCTCTCTGGAAACACCATATATTTT. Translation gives CAISEGETGLSGNTIYF.

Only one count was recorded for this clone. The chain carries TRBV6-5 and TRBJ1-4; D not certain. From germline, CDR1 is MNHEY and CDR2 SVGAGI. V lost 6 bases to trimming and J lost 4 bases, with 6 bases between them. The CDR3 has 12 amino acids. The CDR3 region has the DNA TGTGCCAGCAGCAGAATTAATGAAAAACTGTTTTTT. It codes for CASSRINEKLFF.

CDR3 coding DNA: TGCGCCAGCAGCCTTCCCGAACGGCCTACGAGTGAAGCTTTCTTT. This codes for CASSLPERPTSEAFF. J is TRBJ1-1 and V is TRBV5-1; no clear D. This CDR3 is 15 amino acids long. Germline CDR1 and CDR2: SGHRS and YFSETQ. Between the trimmed V and J ends, which lost 4 bases and 7 bases, there was a span of 20 bases.

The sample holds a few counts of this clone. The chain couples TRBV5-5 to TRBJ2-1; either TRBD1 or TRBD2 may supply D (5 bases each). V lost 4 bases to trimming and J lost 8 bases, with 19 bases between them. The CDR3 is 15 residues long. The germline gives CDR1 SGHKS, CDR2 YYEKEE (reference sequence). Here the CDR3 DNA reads TGTGCCAGCAGCGCGGGCAGGGTGTCAGGCGATGAGCAGTTCTTC. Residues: CASSAGRVSGDEQFF. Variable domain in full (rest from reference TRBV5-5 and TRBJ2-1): DAGVTQSPTHLIKTRGQQVTLRCSPISGHKSVSWYQQVLGQGPQFIFQYYEKEERGRGNFPDRFSARQFPNYSSELNVNALLLGDSALYLCASSAGRVSGDEQFFGPGTRLTVL.

The CDR3 sequence is CASSLERGDTQYF. The CDR3 region has the DNA TGTGCCAGCTCGTTGGAGCGGGGGGATACGCAGTATTTT. The chain combines TRBV6-4 with TRBJ2-3; 8 bases fit TRBD2. CDR1 and CDR2 (germline): MRHNA, SNTAGT. Trimming cost V 8 bases and J 6 bases; bases outside gene matches: 7. The CDR3 totals 13 residues.

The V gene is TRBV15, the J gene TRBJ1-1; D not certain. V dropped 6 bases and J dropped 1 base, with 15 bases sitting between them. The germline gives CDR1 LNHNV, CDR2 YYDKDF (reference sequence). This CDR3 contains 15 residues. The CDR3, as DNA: TGTGCCACCAGACCGTCTGCCGTCGAGAACACTGAAGCTTTCTTT. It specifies CATRPSAVENTEAFF.

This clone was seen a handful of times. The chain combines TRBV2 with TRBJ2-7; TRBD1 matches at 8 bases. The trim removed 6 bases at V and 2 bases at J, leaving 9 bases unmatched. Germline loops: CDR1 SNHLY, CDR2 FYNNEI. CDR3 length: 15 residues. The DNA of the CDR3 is TGTGCCAGCAGAAGACCGGACAGGGTCCCCTACGAGCAGTACTTC. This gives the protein CASRRPDRVPYEQYF.

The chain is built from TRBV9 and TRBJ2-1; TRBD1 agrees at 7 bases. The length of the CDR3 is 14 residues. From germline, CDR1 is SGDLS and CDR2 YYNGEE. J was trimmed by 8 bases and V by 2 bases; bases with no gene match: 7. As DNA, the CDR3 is TGTGCCAGCAGCGTCCTACAGGGGTTCGATGAGCAGTTCTTC. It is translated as CASSVLQGFDEQFF.